The 2 T cell receptor beta chains in this list originate from one sample, sequenced in a study of T cell repertoires in cytomegalovirus infection (dated by TCRdb to between 2018 and 2021). These reads were obtained on an Illumina HiSeq 1500. TCRdb handled the public reads itself, with Q25 trimming in fastp and clone calling in MiXCR, and kept productive beta chains. For every CDR3 protein sequence, its rows merge into one entry that carries the most common genes and DNA. In this sample the table shows about 680,000 distinct CDR3 sequences, roughly 24% of which occur a single time. The ten largest clones capture roughly 8% of the sample. The sample comprised CD8+ T cells from PBMCs. The receptor source for this set is a human donor in good health (CMV status not recorded). Some clones in this sample may be carry-over from other donors' samples.

In the case of this clonotype: A junction end diverges from the germline sequence, so it may reflect a read error. The V gene is TRBV23-1, the J gene TRBJ1-4, with no clear D. TRBV23-1 falls under the ORF class, with uncertain function. CDR3 length: 14 amino acids. The CDR3 region is CASSRNRPNEQLFF. In DNA form, the CDR3 reads TGCGCCAGCAGTCGAAACAGACCGAATGAACAACTGTTTTTT.

This clonotype has more than one count but fewer than ten. The chain couples TRBV6-6 to TRBJ2-6; D call uncertain. In germline, CDR1 is MNHNY, CDR2 SVGAGI (reference sequence). This CDR3 has 18 residues. Between the trimmed V and J ends, which lost 7 bases and 0 bases, there was a span of 19 bases. The CDR3 sequence is CASTHRPKALSGANVLTF. CDR3 coding DNA: TGTGCCAGCACCCACCGGCCAAAGGCCCTCTCTGGGGCCAACGTCCTGACTTTC.